These 27 T cell receptor beta chains were all obtained from the same sample, sequenced in a study of cytotoxic CD8 clonotypes in ibrutinib-treated CLL (dated by TCRdb to the early 2020s). Receptors were amplified or captured by the immunoSEQ multiplex PCR assay. The source is immuneACCESS, and TCRdb retained only in-frame sequences with V and J called. Part of the clones is not carried over; for the studies checked, unresolved V genes explain less than half of this, and the remainder is unexplained. This sample gives around 60,000 clones in total; over 60% of them show up just once. The biggest ten clones account for about 45% of the sample. The time point label here, explained by the study, means: approximately twelve months on ibrutinib. This specimen consisted of PBMCs, obtained after 12 months of ibrutinib treatment. The receptors stem from a human donor with chronic lymphocytic leukemia.

V and J are TRBV18 and TRBJ1-1, with TRBD1 matching 8 bases. The V segment lost 3 bases and the J segment 3 bases; nucleotides outside the gene matches: 12. The CDR3 is made up of 17 amino acids. The germline CDR1 and CDR2 sequences are KGHSH and LQKENI. The CDR3 DNA reads TGTGCCAGCTCACCTGGACAGGGTTGGGATCAGGACACTGAAGCTTTCTTT. It yields the protein CASSPGQGWDQDTEAFF.

Comments on this clone: Other DNA sequences in the sample encode the same CDR3. The chain recombines TRBV12-5 with TRBJ2-5; D is undetermined. CDR1 is LGHNT and CDR2 is FRNRAP in the germline V gene. The CDR3 has 12 amino acids. The germline V and J ends were trimmed by 1 base and 5 bases, with 5 bases remaining between them. The DNA of the CDR3 is TGTGCTAGTGGTTTGGAAGAGGAGACCCAGTACTTC. Protein product: CASGLEEETQYF.

The rearrangement joins TRBV28 to TRBJ2-1; maybe TRBD2 (5 bases). The CDR3 loop spans 13 amino acids. From germline, CDR1 is MDHEN and CDR2 SYDVKM. The V and J ends lost 7 bases and 0 bases respectively, with 7 bases between them. The CDR3 loop reads CASNAGSYNEQFF. The CDR3 coding sequence is TGTGCCAGCAACGCGGGCTCCTACAATGAGCAGTTCTTC.

The chain uses TRBV9 and TRBJ1-1, with D unclear. The CDR3 covers 14 residues. Germline CDR1 is SGDLS and CDR2 is YYNGEE. Trimming stripped 0 bases from V and 3 bases from J, with 9 bases between. CDR3 residues: CASSVAGRDTEAFF. The CDR3 DNA sequence: TGTGCCAGCAGCGTAGCAGGTAGGGACACTGAAGCTTTCTTT.

The chain is built from TRBV5-1 and TRBJ2-5; a weak D match, TRBD2 (6 bases). Germline values: CDR1 SGHRS, CDR2 YFSETQ. The V end was cut by 9 bases, the J end by 1 base, with 19 bases between. The CDR3 sequence is 15 residues long. The CDR3 protein is CATSEGAGPQETQYF. The CDR3 DNA reads TGCGCCACCTCTGAAGGAGCGGGCCCCCAAGAGACCCAGTACTTC.

In its sample, this clone was seen once. CDR3 amino acids: CASSSGTSYEQYF. CDR3 sequence (DNA): TGTGCCAGCAGCTCGGGGACTAGCTACGAGCAGTACTTC. The V call is TRBV11-3, the J call TRBJ2-7, with 8 bases that match TRBD2. Germline V CDR1 and CDR2: SGHNT, YENEEA. The CDR3 has 13 residues. Unmatched junction bases numbered 2, after V lost 4 bases and J lost 3 bases.

This clone was detected only a few times. The chain employs TRBV29-1 and TRBJ2-7, with no clear D. This CDR3 comprises 13 residues. Trimming shortened V by 3 bases and J by 5 bases, and 14 bases separated the two germline ends. CDR1 SQVTM and CDR2 ANQGSEA come from the germline V gene. The CDR3: CSVEAPFSNEQYF. In DNA form, the CDR3 reads TGCAGCGTTGAGGCGCCTTTCTCGAACGAGCAGTACTTC.

This clone was recorded many times. This sequence joins TRBV6-1 and TRBJ1-5, with D uncertain. CDR1 and CDR2 from the germline V gene are MNHNS and SASEGT. V shed 2 bases and J shed 0 bases, with 8 bases lying between them. This CDR3 region has 15 residues. CDR3: CASSEFETSNQPQHF. The CDR3 coding sequence is TGTGCCAGCAGTGAATTTGAGACTAGCAATCAGCCCCAGCATTTT.

This rearrangement joins TRBV30 to TRBJ2-3, with TRBD1 as a possible D gene (6 bases). This CDR3 spans 15 amino acids. The ends were cut back, 2 bases at V and 1 base at J, with 13 bases in the middle. The germline V gene has CDR1 GTSNPN and CDR2 SVGIG (reference sequence). The CDR3 sequence is CAWSLGPGGTDTQYF. CDR3 sequence (DNA): TGTGCCTGGAGTTTAGGGCCAGGGGGCACAGATACGCAGTATTTT. The whole variable domain, remainder taken from reference TRBV30 and TRBJ2-3, is SQTIHQWPATLVQPVGSPLSLECTVEGTSNPNLYWYRQAAGRGLQLLFYSVGIGQISSEVPQNLSASRPQDRQFILSSKKLLLSDSGFYLCAWSLGPGGTDTQYFGPGTRLTVL.

This clone was found a few times. The chain combines TRBV5-6 with TRBJ2-1; D is unresolved. Germline lookup yields CDR1 SGHDT and CDR2 YYEEEE. This CDR3 has 15 residues. The V end lost 6 bases, the J end lost 6 bases, and 19 bases lay between the germline ends. CDR3 nucleotide sequence: TGTGCCAGCACTAAGGACCCGCGGATCACCAATGAGCAGTTCTTC. As protein: CASTKDPRITNEQFF. Supplemented by reference TRBV5-6 and TRBJ2-1, the full variable domain reads DAGVTQSPTHLIKTRGQQVTLRCSPKSGHDTVSWYQQALGQGPQFIFQYYEEEERQRGNFPDRFSGHQFPNYSSELNVNALLLGDSALYLCASTKDPRITNEQFFGPGTRLTVL.

This clone has a handful of counts. V and J are TRBV18 and TRBJ2-7, with 9 bases that match TRBD2. The junction had 8 bases not matched to a gene; V was cut back by 3 bases and J by 2 bases. The CDR3 runs to 16 residues. From germline, CDR1 is KGHSH and CDR2 LQKENI. Here the CDR3 DNA reads TGTGCCAGCTCACCTCCGTTTAGCGGGAGTCCCTACGAGCAGTACTTC. Its translation: CASSPPFSGSPYEQYF.

J is TRBJ2-5 and V is TRBV7-2; D is uncertain. This CDR3 is 13 amino acids long. In germline, CDR1 is SGHTA, CDR2 FQGNSA. The germline V and J ends were trimmed by 6 bases and 5 bases, with 13 bases remaining between them. CDR3 region: CASSNAAWETQYF. For the CDR3, the DNA is TGTGCCAGCAGTAATGCAGCTTGGGAGACCCAGTACTTC.

This clone was observed a handful of times. The genes are TRBV4-1 and TRBJ2-6, with TRBD2 matching 7 bases. Germline CDR1 is MGHRA and CDR2 is YSYEKL. The CDR3 covers 19 residues. With V trimmed by 1 base and J by 0 bases, 9 bases remained unmatched. The CDR3 spells CASSQVGLADPSGANVLTF. The CDR3 coding sequence is TGCGCCAGCAGCCAAGTCGGCCTAGCGGATCCCTCTGGGGCCAACGTCCTGACTTTC.

This clone appeared a few times. This chain joins TRBV2 and TRBJ2-1; 9 bases are a match to TRBD1. The length of the CDR3 is 18 residues. In germline, CDR1 is SNHLY, CDR2 FYNNEI. V shed 2 bases, J shed 3 bases, and the junction held 11 bases outside the gene matches. CDR3 nucleotide sequence: TGTGCCAGCAGTGAAATGTTGGGACCGGGACAGGGCTACAATGAGCAGTTCTTC. As protein: CASSEMLGPGQGYNEQFF.

The genes are TRBV15 and TRBJ1-2, with D unclear. V lost 0 bases and J lost 4, with 12 bases in between. The CDR3 consists of 15 residues. Germline values: CDR1 LNHNV, CDR2 YYDKDF (reference sequence). The chain's CDR3 is CATSRDPSPGYGYTF. Written as DNA, the CDR3 is TGTGCCACCAGCAGAGATCCGAGCCCTGGCTATGGCTACACCTTC.

J is TRBJ1-5 and V is TRBV7-2; D gene uncertain. The CDR3 is 15 amino acids. Trimming left V 5 bases short and J 1 base short, with 12 bases between. Germline V gene lookup returns CDR1 SGHTA and CDR2 FQGNSA. This CDR3 reads CASSINRMSNQPQHF. Here the CDR3 DNA reads TGTGCCAGCAGCATCAATAGGATGAGCAATCAGCCCCAGCATTTT.

This chain connects TRBV30 to TRBJ1-5; D uncertain. Germline-derived CDR1 and CDR2 are GTSNPN and SVGIG (reference sequence). Trimming shortened V by 0 bases and J by 1 base, and 10 bases separated the two germline ends. This CDR3 region has 15 residues. CDR3 residues: CAWSVYEASNQPQHF. Written as DNA, the CDR3 is TGTGCCTGGAGTGTATATGAGGCAAGCAATCAGCCCCAGCATTTT.

This clone appeared once. V is TRBV7-2 and J is TRBJ1-5; D unresolved. The germline gives CDR1 SGHTA, CDR2 FQGNSA. CDR3 length: 16 residues. V was cut by 1 base and J by 3 bases, with 13 bases left in between. The DNA of the CDR3 is TGTGCCAGCAGCTTAGTTTCTGGCGGAAACAATCAGCCCCAGCATTTT. This codes for CASSLVSGGNNQPQHF.

This clone was observed a handful of times. The rearrangement links TRBV7-2 to TRBJ1-2; D not resolved. Deletions cut 2 bases from V and 4 bases from J, with 8 bases between. The CDR3 spans 13 residues. Germline V gene sequence: CDR1 SGHTA, CDR2 FQGNSA. The CDR3 DNA sequence: TGTGCCAGCAGCTTACAGAGTGTCTATGGCTACACCTTC. Protein: CASSLQSVYGYTF. The whole variable domain, filled in from reference TRBV7-2 and TRBJ1-2, reads GAGVSQSPSNKVTEKGKDVELRCDPISGHTALYWYRQSLGQGLEFLIYFQGNSAPDKSGLPSDRFSAERTGGSVSTLTIQRTQQEDSAVYLCASSLQSVYGYTFGSGTRLTVV.

The table lists this clone with a count of one. The rearrangement links TRBV5-6 to TRBJ2-3; unclear D gene. V was clipped by 3 bases and J by 10 bases, with 18 bases between them. This CDR3 is built from 14 residues. Looked up from germline, CDR1 is SGHDT and CDR2 is YYEEEE. CDR3 DNA sequence: TGTGCCAGCAGCTATCCCTCATCCGCTGGCGCGCAGTATTTT. Protein sequence: CASSYPSSAGAQYF.

The table lists this clone with a few counts. The chain joins TRBV9 to TRBJ2-5; 10 nucleotides align to TRBD1. CDR1 and CDR2 from the germline V gene are SGDLS and YYNGEE. Trimming took 1 base from V and 2 from J; bases not matched to a gene: 11. The CDR3 spans 18 residues. Here the CDR3 DNA reads TGTGCCAGCAGCGTACGGGGATGGGGACAGGGGACTCAAGAGACCCAGTACTTC. The encoded protein is CASSVRGWGQGTQETQYF.

In its sample, this clone was seen once. The chain carries TRBV9 and TRBJ2-3; 9 bases line up with TRBD2. The CDR3 extends over 16 amino acids. V gave up 0 bases and J gave up 5 bases; unmatched junction bases: 7. From germline, CDR1 is SGDLS and CDR2 YYNGEE. The CDR3 DNA follows: TGTGCCAGCAGCGTAGCGGGCGGGAGGGCCAGAGATACGCAGTATTTT. Protein: CASSVAGGRARDTQYF.

The chain recombines TRBV6-1 with TRBJ2-7, with no clear D. The V end lost 3 bases, the J end lost 9 bases, and 6 bases lay between the germline ends. The CDR3 has 10 residues. Per the germline V gene, CDR1 is MNHNS and CDR2 is SASEGT. The CDR3 protein is CASSDWGQYF. CDR3 sequence (DNA): TGTGCCAGCAGTGACTGGGGGCAGTACTTC.

The genes are TRBV29-1 and TRBJ2-2, with D perhaps given as TRBD1 or TRBD2 (5 bases each). Trimming cost V 6 bases and J 17 bases, with 13 bases left between them. Germline CDR1 reads SQVTM; CDR2 reads ANQGSEA. This CDR3 is 9 amino acids long. In DNA form, the CDR3 reads TGCAGCGTCACTTGGGACCTATTTTTT. Translation gives CSVTWDLFF.

The V call is TRBV19, the J call TRBJ2-1, with D perhaps matching TRBD2 (5 bases). The CDR3 has 14 amino acids. The V gene's germline CDR1 is LNHDA and CDR2 SQIVND (reference sequence). The V gene lost 0 bases and the J gene lost 10 bases, with 13 bases spanning the gap. CDR3: CASSIDRRRIEQFF. The CDR3 DNA reads as TGTGCCAGTAGTATAGATCGTCGGAGGATCGAGCAGTTCTTC.

This clone was detected once. V and J are TRBV28 and TRBJ2-1; D is ambiguous. The V end was cut by 7 bases, the J end by 7 bases, with 17 bases between. Germline V lookup: CDR1 MDHEN, CDR2 SYDVKM. This CDR3 has 14 residues. The CDR3 region has the DNA TGTGCCAGCACTCGAGAACAGACCCAAAATGAGCAGTTCTTC. It translates to CASTREQTQNEQFF.

This clone was observed a few times. The chain links TRBV6-4 to TRBJ2-1; D tentatively reads TRBD1 or TRBD2 (5 bases each). The CDR3 covers 13 residues. V lost 5 bases and J 3 bases, leaving 8 bases between the germline ends. Looked up from germline, CDR1 is MRHNA and CDR2 is SNTAGT. As DNA, the CDR3 is TGTGCCAGCAGTCGGGACCACTACAATGAGCAGTTCTTC. It codes for CASSRDHYNEQFF.